This T cell receptor beta chain emerged from a study of vaccination and CD4 T cells after COVID-19. About this clonotype: Its specificity is unknown.

Germline CDR1 KGHSH, CDR2 LQKENI. This CDR3 has 13 amino acids. The V and J ends lost 3 bases and 4 bases respectively, with 7 bases between them. The study sequenced cultured CD4+ T cell DNA using the Oncomine TCR Beta short-read assay. MiXCR was run by TCRdb on the PCR reads, yielding one entry per CDR3 protein. This table has 7,000 or so distinct CDR3 sequences, 40% to 55% appearing once. Treatment noted: roughly 11-day PBMC culture with coronavirus spike peptide pools or control peptides (ViraFEST assay). One should note that the unexposed donor's CD4+ T cells were collected before the COVID-19 pandemic (2011-2018).

This TCR was sampled from a human donor in good health. The V and J genes are TRBV18 and TRBJ1-5; TRBD1 might be the D (5 bases). Sequenced sample: CD4+ T cells from blood, cultured in vitro. The CDR3 spells CASSPGLNQPQHF. DNA for the CDR3: TGTGCCAGCTCACCGGGGCTAAATCAGCCCCAGCATTTT.